Included here is one T cell receptor beta chain sequence, with context. The antigen is unknown. The sample belongs to a study of cytomegalovirus exposure and HLA in healthy donors. General study findings and limits: Earlier findings revealed that most TCR beta V segments proved productive either about 90% or about 30% of the time. Looking again later, the authors saw that most CMV-associated TCR beta chains seemed HLA-restricted. In a later analysis, productive TCRs from donors in an Asian-associated ancestry cluster reportedly carried fewer N-insertions than the cohort mean.

CDR1 and CDR2 from the germline V gene are LNHNV and YYDKDF (reference sequence). V was clipped by 9 bases and J by 7 bases, with 9 bases between them. CDR3 length: 11 amino acids. 13 Jbeta primers and 60 Vbeta primers were used for the PCR. Measured with immunoSEQ multiplex PCR; TCRdb has only the in-frame clones, and not every one. The table records around 130,000 clones, over 65% of them present only once. This clonotype was obtained from a man between 50 and 59 years old in good health and CMV-seronegative. The material sequenced was PBMCs. The chain links TRBV15 to TRBJ1-4, with D unresolved. The CDR3 sequence is CATRGFEKLFF. The CDR3 coding sequence is TGTGCCACACGAGGATTTGAAAAACTGTTTTTT.